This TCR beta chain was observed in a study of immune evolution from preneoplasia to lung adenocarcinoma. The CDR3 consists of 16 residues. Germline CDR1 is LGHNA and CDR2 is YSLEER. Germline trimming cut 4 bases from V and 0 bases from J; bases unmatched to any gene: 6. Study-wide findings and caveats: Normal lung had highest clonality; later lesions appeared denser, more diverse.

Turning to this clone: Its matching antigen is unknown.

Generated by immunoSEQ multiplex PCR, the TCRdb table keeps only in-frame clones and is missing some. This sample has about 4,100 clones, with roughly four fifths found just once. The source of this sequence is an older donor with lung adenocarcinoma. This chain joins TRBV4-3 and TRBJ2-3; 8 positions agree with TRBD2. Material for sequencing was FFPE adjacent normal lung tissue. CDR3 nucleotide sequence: TGCGCCAGCAGCCGCTTAGCGGGAACTAGCACAGATACGCAGTATTTT. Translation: CASSRLAGTSTDTQYF.